The 20 T cell receptor beta chains below were found in one sample sequenced in a study of cytomegalovirus exposure and HLA in healthy donors. The PCR employed 60 Vbeta primers together with 13 Jbeta primers. Libraries were prepared by immunoSEQ multiplex PCR; TCRdb keeps only in-frame clonotypes and omits some of them. The sample lists approximately 100,000 clones, roughly 74% occurring once. Sequenced sample: PBMCs. Receptors were obtained from a woman between 35 and 50 years old in good health and CMV-seronegative.

The chain joins TRBV21-1 to TRBJ2-7; TRBD2 reflects the table's D call only, with no check against the DNA. TRBV21-1 has pseudogene status. CDR3 length: 13 residues. CDR3 region: CASRPGGPYEQYF. CDR3 nucleotide sequence: TGTGCCAGCCGCCCCGGGGGGCCCTACGAGCAGTACTTC.

This chain joins TRBV11-3 and TRBJ2-3, with D tentatively TRBD2 (5 bases). CDR1 and CDR2 from the germline V gene are SGHNT and YENEEA. V gave up 1 base and J gave up 0 bases, with 11 bases separating them. CDR3 length: 16 amino acids. The CDR3 sequence is CASSLGDYSSTDTQYF. The CDR3 DNA follows: TGTGCCAGCAGCTTAGGTGACTACTCTAGCACAGATACGCAGTATTTT.

The chain uses TRBV11-2 and TRBJ2-1, with D tentatively TRBD2 (6 bases). Germline CDR1 reads SGHAT; CDR2 reads FQNNGV. This CDR3 has 16 amino acids. V was clipped by 0 bases and J by 2 bases, with 11 bases between them. CDR3 coding DNA: TGTGCCAGCAGCTTAGAAGGACTACCAGCCTACAATGAGCAGTTCTTC. Amino acids: CASSLEGLPAYNEQFF. Full variable domain (remainder filled in from reference TRBV11-2 and TRBJ2-1): EAGVAQSPRYKIIEKRQSVAFWCNPISGHATLYWYQQILGQGPKLLIQFQNNGVVDDSQLPKDRFSAERLKGVDSTLKIQPAKLEDSAVYLCASSLEGLPAYNEQFFGPGTRLTVL.

The rearrangement links TRBV10-3 to TRBJ2-1, with TRBD1 matching over 10 bases. Germline-derived CDR1 and CDR2 are ENHRY and SYGVKD. This CDR3 is 18 amino acids long. Germline trimming cut 0 bases from V and 6 bases from J; bases unmatched to any gene: 11. CDR3 amino acids: CAISESPRRDRGGNEQFF. CDR3 nucleotide sequence: TGTGCCATCAGTGAGTCGCCTAGACGGGACAGGGGAGGCAATGAGCAGTTCTTC.

The chain joins TRBV5-1 to TRBJ2-2, with 10 bases lining up with TRBD1. CDR3 length equals 15 residues. CDR1 is SGHRS and CDR2 is YFSETQ in the germline V gene. J gave up 7 bases and V 5 bases, and 8 bases lay outside the gene matches. CDR3 amino acids: CASRWGQGSGGELFF. CDR3 DNA sequence: TGCGCCAGCAGATGGGGACAGGGGAGCGGCGGGGAGCTGTTTTTT.

The gene calls are TRBV5-4 and TRBJ2-3; 7 bases are a match to TRBD2. The V gene end was trimmed by 4 bases and the J gene end by 3 bases; junction bases not matched to a gene: 8. The CDR3 extends over 15 amino acids. The germline gives CDR1 SGHNT, CDR2 YYREEE (reference sequence). The CDR3 DNA is TGTGCCAGCAGCCTACGAGGGGAGGGGACAGATACGCAGTATTTT. Protein sequence: CASSLRGEGTDTQYF.

The genes are TRBV9 and TRBJ1-1; weak D call: TRBD1 (6 bases). Between the trimmed V and J ends, which lost 6 bases and 1 base, there was a span of 13 bases. CDR1 is SGDLS and CDR2 is YYNGEE in the germline V gene. The CDR3 runs to 14 residues. CDR3 region: CASNPGRGNTEAFF. CDR3 nucleotides: TGTGCCAGCAACCCCGGCAGGGGGAACACTGAAGCTTTCTTT.

The chain joins TRBV10-3 to TRBJ2-3, with D possibly being TRBD2 (6 bases). In germline, CDR1 is ENHRY, CDR2 SYGVKD. Trimming removed 4 bases at V and 4 bases at J, with 9 bases between. The CDR3 is 13 residues long. The CDR3 reads CAISGGEADTQYF. CDR3 in DNA: TGTGCCATCAGTGGCGGGGAGGCAGATACGCAGTATTTT.

V gene TRBV6-5 combines with J gene TRBJ1-4, with TRBD1 as a possible D gene (5 bases). The CDR3 contains 12 residues. The ends were cut back, 5 bases at V and 13 bases at J, with 14 bases in the middle. Germline assignment: CDR1 MNHEY and CDR2 SVGAGI. CDR3 loop: CASSTSSRGLFF. As DNA, the CDR3 is TGTGCCAGCAGTACTTCCTCTAGGGGACTGTTTTTT.

J is TRBJ2-7 and V is TRBV25-1; TRBD2 might be the D (7 bases). CDR1 MGHDK and CDR2 SYGVNS come from the germline V gene. The CDR3 has 13 residues. V lost 3 bases and J 5 bases, leaving 11 bases between the germline ends. The CDR3 protein is CASSEAGANEQYF. CDR3 coding DNA: TGTGCCAGCAGTGAGGCGGGGGCTAACGAGCAGTACTTC.

This clone was counted between two and nine times. The gene calls are TRBV4-2 and TRBJ2-3; a weak D match, TRBD2 (6 bases). CDR3 length: 14 residues. Trimming cost V 4 bases and J 2 bases, with 10 bases left between them. Per germline, CDR1 LGHNA and CDR2 YNFKEQ. CDR3: CASSPGLHTDTQYF. The CDR3 nucleotides are TGTGCCAGCAGCCCGGGACTGCACACAGATACGCAGTATTTT.

The chain uses TRBV6-1 and TRBJ2-3; no clear D. This CDR3 is 15 amino acids long. The germline gives CDR1 MNHNS, CDR2 SASEGT. V lost 5 bases and J 0 bases, leaving 12 bases between the germline ends. CDR3 DNA sequence: TGTGCCAGCAGTACCCCCCGGCGGAGCACAGATACGCAGTATTTT. This gives the protein CASSTPRRSTDTQYF.

This rearrangement joins TRBV5-6 to TRBJ2-3; 7 bases are a match to TRBD2. V dropped 4 bases and J dropped 1; count of bases not matched to a gene: 3. The CDR3 runs 14 residues. Germline values: CDR1 SGHDT, CDR2 YYEEEE. The CDR3, as DNA: TGTGCCAGCAGCCCAGGGAGGGGCACAGATACGCAGTATTTT. This codes for CASSPGRGTDTQYF.

J is TRBJ2-3 and V is TRBV19, with D unresolved. Trimming left V 5 bases short and J 3 bases short, with 6 bases between. Germline CDR1 is LNHDA and CDR2 is SQIVND (reference sequence). This CDR3 is 12 amino acids long. DNA for the CDR3: TGTGCCAGTAGTGAGACTACAGATACGCAGTATTTT. Protein sequence: CASSETTDTQYF. The full variable domain, completed using reference TRBV19 and TRBJ2-3, is DGGITQSPKYLFRKEGQNVTLSCEQNLNHDAMYWYRQDPGQGLRLIYYSQIVNDFQKGDIAEGYSVSREKKESFPLTVTSAQKNPTAFYLCASSETTDTQYFGPGTRLTVL.

This rearrangement joins TRBV4-3 to TRBJ1-2; D perhaps matches TRBD1 (6 bases). The CDR3 is 15 amino acids. Trimming took off 3 bases at V and 5 bases at J, with 16 bases between the two ends. CDR1 LGHNA and CDR2 YSLEER come from the germline V gene. CDR3 nucleotides: TGCGCCAGCAGCCATTTTATGGACAGTTCTTATGGCTACACCTTC. Translating it yields CASSHFMDSSYGYTF.

The CDR3 DNA sequence: TGTGCCAGCAGCTTAGAAACAGGGCGCAACACTGAAGCTTTCTTT. This encodes CASSLETGRNTEAFF. The V call is TRBV7-2, the J call TRBJ1-1; a weak D match, TRBD1 (6 bases). V gave up 1 base and J gave up 2 bases, with 11 bases separating them. CDR1 is SGHTA, CDR2 FQGNSA, per germline. The CDR3 has 15 residues. Drawing the rest from reference TRBV7-2 and TRBJ1-1, the complete variable domain is GAGVSQSPSNKVTEKGKDVELRCDPISGHTALYWYRQSLGQGLEFLIYFQGNSAPDKSGLPSDRFSAERTGGSVSTLTIQRTQQEDSAVYLCASSLETGRNTEAFFGQGTRLTVV.

This clone was picked up one time. This chain uses TRBV2 with TRBJ2-2, with a weak D call TRBD1 (6 bases). Germline V gene sequence: CDR1 SNHLY, CDR2 FYNNEI. V was cut by 7 bases and J by 1 base, with 10 bases left in between. The CDR3 is 14 residues long. This CDR3 reads CASKGDGNTGELFF. The CDR3 DNA is TGTGCCAGCAAGGGGGACGGGAACACCGGGGAGCTGTTTTTT.

V usage is TRBV6-6 and J usage is TRBJ2-2, with D maybe TRBD1 (5 bases). Trimming stripped 2 bases from V and 0 bases from J, with 10 bases between. This CDR3 is 16 amino acids long. CDR1 and CDR2 (germline): MNHNY, SVGAGI (reference sequence). The CDR3 DNA reads as TGTGCCAGCAGTTACCGCGCAGGGACGAACACCGGGGAGCTGTTTTTT. It encodes CASSYRAGTNTGELFF.

DNA for the CDR3: TGTGCCAGCAGCGACCTAGACAGGGGGCAAGAGACCCAGTACTTC. Translating gives CASSDLDRGQETQYF. V gene TRBV9 combines with J gene TRBJ2-5, with 9 bases that match TRBD1. The germline gives CDR1 SGDLS, CDR2 YYNGEE. This CDR3 is 15 amino acids long. Trimming at V came to 3 bases and at J to 2 bases, leaving 5 bases not matched to a gene.

The gene calls are TRBV15 and TRBJ2-7; the D gene is possibly TRBD2 (5 bases). With 1 base removed from V and 0 bases from J, the gap between germline ends came to 16 bases. The CDR3 consists of 17 residues. Germline assignment: CDR1 LNHNV and CDR2 YYDKDF (reference sequence). For the CDR3, the DNA is TGTGCCACCAGCAGAGGGGTCCCTGGAGGTTACTCCTACGAGCAGTACTTC. It specifies CATSRGVPGGYSYEQYF.